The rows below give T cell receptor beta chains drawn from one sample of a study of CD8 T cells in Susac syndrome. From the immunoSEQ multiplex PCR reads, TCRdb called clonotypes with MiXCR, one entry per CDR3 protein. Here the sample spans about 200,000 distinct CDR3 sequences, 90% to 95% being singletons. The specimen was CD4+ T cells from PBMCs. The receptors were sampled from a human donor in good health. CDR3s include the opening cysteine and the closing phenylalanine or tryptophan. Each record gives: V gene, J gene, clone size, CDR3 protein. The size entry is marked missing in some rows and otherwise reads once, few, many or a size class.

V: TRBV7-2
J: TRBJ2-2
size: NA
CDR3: CASSSHRGGRRELFF

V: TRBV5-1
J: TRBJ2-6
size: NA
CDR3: CASSLDSSSGANVLTF

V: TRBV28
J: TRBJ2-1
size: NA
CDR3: CASREGVGEQFF

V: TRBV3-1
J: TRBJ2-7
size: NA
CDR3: CASSQGRTATYEQYF

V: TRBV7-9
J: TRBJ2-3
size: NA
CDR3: CASSLGGEMSDTQYF

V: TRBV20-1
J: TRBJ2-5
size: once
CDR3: CSAKQGTETQYF

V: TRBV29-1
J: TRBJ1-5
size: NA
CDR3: CSVGVDADRNQPQHF

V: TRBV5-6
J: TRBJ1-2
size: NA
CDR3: CASSPTGSRYGYTF

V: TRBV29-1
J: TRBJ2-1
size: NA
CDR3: CSVLGTSGSGSEQFF

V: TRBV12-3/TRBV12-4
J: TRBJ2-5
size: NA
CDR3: CASRTSALQETQYF

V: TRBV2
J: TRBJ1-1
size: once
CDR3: CASSSGEGTEAFF

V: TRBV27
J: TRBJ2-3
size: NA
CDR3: CATSWGFSDTQYF

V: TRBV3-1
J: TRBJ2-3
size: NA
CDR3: CASSQAAQSTDTQYF

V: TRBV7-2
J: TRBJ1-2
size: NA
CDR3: CASLIRAGLLHGYTF

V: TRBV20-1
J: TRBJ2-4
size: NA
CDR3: CSAEDFTLAKNIQYF

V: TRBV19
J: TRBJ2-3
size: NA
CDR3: CASSPAASGPRGDTQYF

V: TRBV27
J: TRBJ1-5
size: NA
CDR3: CASSFTWQGNQPQHF

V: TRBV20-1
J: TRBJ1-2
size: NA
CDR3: CSASMEGARYGYTF

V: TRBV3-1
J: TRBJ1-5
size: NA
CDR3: CASSQEGRVPQHF

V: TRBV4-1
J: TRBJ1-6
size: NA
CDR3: CASSQGIRGVDSPLHF

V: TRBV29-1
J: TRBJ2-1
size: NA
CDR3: CSVSRGGDNEQFF

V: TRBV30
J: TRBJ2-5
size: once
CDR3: CAWSTGLVETQYF

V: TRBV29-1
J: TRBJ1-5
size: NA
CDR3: CSVADRVDQPQHF

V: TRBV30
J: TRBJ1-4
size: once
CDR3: CACQGNYEKLFF

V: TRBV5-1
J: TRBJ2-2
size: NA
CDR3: CASSVQGLVNTGELFF

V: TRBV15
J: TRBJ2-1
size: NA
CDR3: CATSRDEGSSGSYNEQFF

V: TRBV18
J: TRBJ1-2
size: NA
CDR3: CASSLGGESGYTF

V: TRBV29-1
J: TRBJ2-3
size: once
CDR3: CSVLTGQGVLDTQYF

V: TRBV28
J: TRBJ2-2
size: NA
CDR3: CASTTPGASRGELFF

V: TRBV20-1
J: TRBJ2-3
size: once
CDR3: CSASGSVDTQYF

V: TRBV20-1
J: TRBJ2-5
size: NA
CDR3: CSAREGARETQYF

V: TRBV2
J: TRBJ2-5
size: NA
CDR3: CASKIDTQETQYF

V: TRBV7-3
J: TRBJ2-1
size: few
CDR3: CASSLGTYNEQFF

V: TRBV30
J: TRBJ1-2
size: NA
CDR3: CAWSVINYGYTF

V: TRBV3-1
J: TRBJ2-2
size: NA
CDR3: CACSAMVPAGELFF

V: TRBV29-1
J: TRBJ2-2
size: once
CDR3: CSALQPSGRPNTGELFF

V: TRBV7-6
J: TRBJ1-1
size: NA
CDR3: CASSAGGVNTEAFF